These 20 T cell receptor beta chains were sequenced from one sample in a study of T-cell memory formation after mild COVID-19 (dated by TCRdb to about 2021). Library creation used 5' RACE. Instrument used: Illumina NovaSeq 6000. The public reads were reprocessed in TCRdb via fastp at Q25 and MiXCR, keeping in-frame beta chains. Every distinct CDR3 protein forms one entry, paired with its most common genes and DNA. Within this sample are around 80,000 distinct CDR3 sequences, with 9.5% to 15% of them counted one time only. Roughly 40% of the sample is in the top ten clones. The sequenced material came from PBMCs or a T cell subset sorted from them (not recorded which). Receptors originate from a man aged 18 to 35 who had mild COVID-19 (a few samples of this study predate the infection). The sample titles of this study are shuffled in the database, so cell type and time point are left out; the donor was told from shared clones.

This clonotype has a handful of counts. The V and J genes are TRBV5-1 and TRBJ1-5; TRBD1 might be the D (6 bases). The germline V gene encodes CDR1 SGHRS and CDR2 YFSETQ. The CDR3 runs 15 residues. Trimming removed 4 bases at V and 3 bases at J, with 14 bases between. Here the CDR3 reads CASSPSDSYNQPQHF. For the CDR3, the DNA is TGCGCCAGCAGCCCCTCGGACAGTTACAATCAGCCCCAGCATTTT.

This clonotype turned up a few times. CDR3 bases: TGTGCCAGCAGTTCCCGGGACAACTCCTACAATGAGCAGTTCTTC. Residues: CASSSRDNSYNEQFF. The rearrangement joins TRBV6-2 or TRBV6-3 to TRBJ2-1; maybe TRBD1 (6 bases). The V end lost 4 bases, the J end lost 0 bases, and 10 bases lay between the germline ends. Germline V gene lookup returns CDR1 MNHEY and CDR2 SVGEGT. This CDR3 contains 15 residues.

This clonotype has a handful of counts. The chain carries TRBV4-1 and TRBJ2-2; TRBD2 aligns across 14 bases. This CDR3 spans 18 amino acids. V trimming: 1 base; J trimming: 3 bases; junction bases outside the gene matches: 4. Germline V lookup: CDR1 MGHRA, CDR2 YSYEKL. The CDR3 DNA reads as TGCGCCAGCAGCCAAGGGAGACTAGCGGGGGGGTACACCGGGGAGCTGTTTTTT. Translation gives CASSQGRLAGGYTGELFF.

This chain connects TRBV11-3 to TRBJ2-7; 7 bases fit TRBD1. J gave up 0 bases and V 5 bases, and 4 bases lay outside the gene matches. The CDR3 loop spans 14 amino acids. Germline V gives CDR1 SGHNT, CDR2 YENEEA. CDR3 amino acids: CASSRTGLSYEQYF. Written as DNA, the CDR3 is TGTGCCAGCAGCCGGACAGGCCTCTCCTACGAGCAGTACTTC.

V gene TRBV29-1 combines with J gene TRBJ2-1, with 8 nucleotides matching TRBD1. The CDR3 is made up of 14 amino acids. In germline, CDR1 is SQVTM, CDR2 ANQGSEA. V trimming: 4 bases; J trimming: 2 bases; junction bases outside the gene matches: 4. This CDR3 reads CSVAKQGAYNEQFF. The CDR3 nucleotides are TGCAGCGTTGCAAAACAGGGGGCCTACAATGAGCAGTTCTTC.

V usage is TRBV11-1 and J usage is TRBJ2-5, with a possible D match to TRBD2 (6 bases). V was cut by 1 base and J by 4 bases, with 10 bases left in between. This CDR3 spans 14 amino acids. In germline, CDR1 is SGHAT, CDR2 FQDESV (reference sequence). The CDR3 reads CASSLDWGVETQYF. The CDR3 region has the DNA TGTGCCAGCAGCTTAGATTGGGGGGTAGAGACCCAGTACTTC.

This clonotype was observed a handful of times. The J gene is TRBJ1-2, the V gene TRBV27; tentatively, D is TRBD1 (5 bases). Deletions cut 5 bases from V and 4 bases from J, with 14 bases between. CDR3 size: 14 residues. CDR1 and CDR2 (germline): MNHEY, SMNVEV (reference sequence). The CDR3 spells CASSLPQGCYGYTF. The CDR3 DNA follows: TGTGCCAGCAGTCTACCCCAGGGTTGCTATGGCTACACCTTC.

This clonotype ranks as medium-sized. In nucleotides, the CDR3 is TGTGCCCTTCGGGACACCGGGGAGCTGTTTTTT. Amino acids: CALRDTGELFF. This sequence joins TRBV7-9 and TRBJ2-2; the D is unclear. V lost 11 bases and J lost 3, with 7 bases in between. CDR1 is SEHNR and CDR2 is FQNEAQ in the germline V gene (reference sequence). The CDR3 extends over 11 amino acids.

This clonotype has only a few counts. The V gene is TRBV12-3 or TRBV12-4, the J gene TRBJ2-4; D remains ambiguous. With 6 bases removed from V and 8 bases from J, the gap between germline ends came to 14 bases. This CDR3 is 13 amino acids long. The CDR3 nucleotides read TGTGCCAGCAGGTTTTCTGGGTCGGACATTCAGTACTTC. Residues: CASRFSGSDIQYF.

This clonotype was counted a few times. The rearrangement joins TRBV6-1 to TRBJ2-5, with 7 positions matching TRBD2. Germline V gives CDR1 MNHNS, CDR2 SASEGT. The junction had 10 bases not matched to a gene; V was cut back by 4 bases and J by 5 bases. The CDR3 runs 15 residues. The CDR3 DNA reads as TGTGCCAGCAGTGCCGGACTAGGAGGCGGGGAGACCCAGTACTTC. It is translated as CASSAGLGGGETQYF.

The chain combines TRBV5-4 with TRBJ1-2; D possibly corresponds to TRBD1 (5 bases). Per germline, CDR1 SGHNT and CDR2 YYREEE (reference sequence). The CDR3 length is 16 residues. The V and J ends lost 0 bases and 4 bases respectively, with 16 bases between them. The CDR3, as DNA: TGTGCCAGCAGCTTGGGAGCCAGCCGGGACGCCTATGGCTACACCTTC. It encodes CASSLGASRDAYGYTF. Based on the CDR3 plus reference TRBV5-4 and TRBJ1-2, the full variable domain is ETGVTQSPTHLIKTRGQQVTLRCSSQSGHNTVSWYQQALGQGPQFIFQYYREEENGRGNFPPRFSGLQFPNYSSELNVNALELDDSALYLCASSLGASRDAYGYTFGSGTRLTVV.

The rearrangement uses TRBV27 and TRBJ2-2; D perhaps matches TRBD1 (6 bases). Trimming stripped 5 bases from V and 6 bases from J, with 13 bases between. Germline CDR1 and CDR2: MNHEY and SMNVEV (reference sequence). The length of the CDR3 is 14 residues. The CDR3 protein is CASSLQGPPGELFF. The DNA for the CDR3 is TGTGCCAGCAGTCTACAGGGTCCCCCCGGGGAGCTGTTTTTT.

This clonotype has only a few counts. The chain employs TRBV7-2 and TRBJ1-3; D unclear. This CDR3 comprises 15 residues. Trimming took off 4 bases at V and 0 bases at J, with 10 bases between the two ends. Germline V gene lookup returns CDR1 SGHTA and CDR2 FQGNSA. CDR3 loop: CASSSSGISGNTIYF. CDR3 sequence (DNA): TGTGCCAGCAGCTCCTCCGGGATCTCTGGAAACACCATATATTTT.

The CDR3 coding sequence is TGCGCCAGCAGCCAACTAGCGGGGTACGAGCAGTACGTC. Residues: CASSQLAGYEQYV. The V and J genes are TRBV4-1 and TRBJ2-7; 9 bases line up with TRBD2. CDR3 length equals 13 residues. V lost 2 bases to trimming and J lost 4 bases; unmatched junction nucleotides: 0. Looked up from germline, CDR1 is MGHRA and CDR2 is YSYEKL.

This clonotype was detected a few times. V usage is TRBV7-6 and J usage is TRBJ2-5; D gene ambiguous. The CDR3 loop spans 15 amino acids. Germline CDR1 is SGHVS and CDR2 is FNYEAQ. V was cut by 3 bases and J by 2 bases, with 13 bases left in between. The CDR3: CASSLAHKDQETQYF. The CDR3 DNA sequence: TGTGCCAGCAGCTTGGCCCACAAGGATCAAGAGACCCAGTACTTC.

CDR3 sequence reads: CASSVGLAGFNEQFF. The CDR3 DNA is TGCGCCAGCAGCGTGGGACTAGCGGGGTTCAATGAGCAGTTCTTC. This sequence joins TRBV5-1 and TRBJ2-1, with 13 bases fitting TRBD2. V lost 4 bases to trimming and J lost 6 bases; unmatched junction nucleotides: 4. CDR1 SGHRS and CDR2 YFSETQ come from the germline V gene. This CDR3 region has 15 residues.

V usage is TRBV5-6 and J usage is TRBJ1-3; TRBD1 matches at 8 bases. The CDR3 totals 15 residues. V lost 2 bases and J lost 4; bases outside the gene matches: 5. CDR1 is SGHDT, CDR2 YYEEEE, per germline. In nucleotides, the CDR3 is TGTGCCAGCAGCTTTGGACAGGGACCCGGAAACACCATATATTTT. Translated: CASSFGQGPGNTIYF.

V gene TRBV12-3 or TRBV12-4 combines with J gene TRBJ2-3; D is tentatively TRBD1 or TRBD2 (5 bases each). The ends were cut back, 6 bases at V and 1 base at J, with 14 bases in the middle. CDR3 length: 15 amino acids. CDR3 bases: TGTGCCAGCAGAGAGAGGGGTTGGGGCACAGATACGCAGTATTTT. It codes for CASRERGWGTDTQYF.

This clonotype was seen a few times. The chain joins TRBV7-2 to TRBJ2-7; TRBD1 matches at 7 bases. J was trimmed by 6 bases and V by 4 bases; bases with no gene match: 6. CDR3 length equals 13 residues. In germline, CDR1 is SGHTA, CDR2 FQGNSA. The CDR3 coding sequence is TGTGCCAGCAGCTCCACGACAGGGCTCGAGCAGTACTTC. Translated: CASSSTTGLEQYF. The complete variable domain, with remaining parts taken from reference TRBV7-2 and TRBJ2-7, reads GAGVSQSPSNKVTEKGKDVELRCDPISGHTALYWYRQSLGQGLEFLIYFQGNSAPDKSGLPSDRFSAERTGGSVSTLTIQRTQQEDSAVYLCASSSTTGLEQYFGPGTRLTVT.

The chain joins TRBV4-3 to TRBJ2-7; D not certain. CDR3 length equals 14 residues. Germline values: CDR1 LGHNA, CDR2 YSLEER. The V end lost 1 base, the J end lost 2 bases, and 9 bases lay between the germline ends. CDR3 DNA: TGCGCCAGCAGCCAAGCCCTAGGAGCCTACGAGCAGTACTTC. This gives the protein CASSQALGAYEQYF.